These 32 T cell receptor beta chains came from one sample sequenced in a study of a mutant IDH1 vaccine in newly diagnosed glioma. No antigen is known for these receptors. Time point reported: week 23, last vaccination. Every vaccine dose comprised 300 ug of mutant IDH1 20-mer peptide plus topical imiquimod. Sequenced by immunoSEQ multiplex PCR; TCRdb stores in-frame clones only, minus some. The table lists about 30,000 clones, around 80% of them singletons. The source was PBMCs, collected from a glioma patient whose treatment included an IDH1 peptide vaccine. These receptors were taken from a woman between 18 and 30 years old with glioma.

The V call is TRBV29-1, the J call TRBJ2-7; 12 bases agree with TRBD1. CDR1 and CDR2 (germline): SQVTM, ANQGSEA. The CDR3 has 13 residues. J was trimmed by 3 bases and V by 7 bases; bases with no gene match: 4. The CDR3 here is CSGGQGANYEQYF. CDR3 sequence (DNA): TGCAGCGGGGGACAGGGGGCGAACTACGAGCAGTACTTC.

The rearrangement links TRBV7-2 to TRBJ2-2; D ambiguous. The germline V gene encodes CDR1 SGHTA and CDR2 FQGNSA. V shed 5 bases and J shed 7 bases, with 8 bases lying between them. CDR3 size: 12 residues. CDR3 residues: CASSHIVGELFF. For the CDR3, the DNA is TGTGCCAGCAGCCACATAGTCGGGGAGCTGTTTTTT.

This clone was seen a single time. The chain recombines TRBV6-5 with TRBJ2-2; 8 positions agree with TRBD2. The CDR3 is 15 amino acids. CDR1 MNHEY and CDR2 SVGAGI come from the germline V gene. V was pared by 4 bases and J by 6 bases, with 7 bases of the junction left unmatched. CDR3 protein: CASSFGYGGAGELFF. In DNA, the CDR3 is TGTGCCAGCAGTTTCGGATACGGGGGGGCCGGGGAGCTGTTTTTT.

This clone has a handful of counts. This chain uses TRBV5-5 with TRBJ2-3; TRBD1 or TRBD2 may be the D gene (5 bases each). The CDR3 runs 16 residues. Germline V gene lookup returns CDR1 SGHKS and CDR2 YYEKEE (reference sequence). Trimming removed 4 bases from V and 0 bases from J, with 15 bases in between. CDR3 nucleotide sequence: TGTGCCAGCAGCCGGGGTCCCCAGGGTAGCACAGATACGCAGTATTTT. This sequence encodes CASSRGPQGSTDTQYF.

V gene TRBV30 combines with J gene TRBJ1-1, with 7 bases fitting TRBD1. The CDR3 totals 15 residues. Germline V gene sequence: CDR1 GTSNPN, CDR2 SVGIG (reference sequence). V gave up 0 bases and J gave up 5 bases; unmatched junction bases: 9. The CDR3 DNA reads TGTGCCTGGAGTGTCGCGACAGGGCTGGGGACTGAAGCTTTCTTT. This gives the protein CAWSVATGLGTEAFF.

V gene TRBV5-6 combines with J gene TRBJ2-3; D may match TRBD1 or TRBD2 (5 bases each). This CDR3 has 17 residues. Germline loops: CDR1 SGHDT, CDR2 YYEEEE. The ends were cut back, 4 bases at V and 3 bases at J, with 21 bases in the middle. In DNA, the CDR3 is TGTGCCAGCAGCCGACCTGGGCCTGGGGGATTTACAGATACGCAGTATTTT. Translated: CASSRPGPGGFTDTQYF.

The CDR3 DNA is TGTGCCAGCAGCTTAGTCCAGCGGGAGACCTACGAGCAGTACTTC. Translation: CASSLVQRETYEQYF. This chain links TRBV7-8 with TRBJ2-7; the match to TRBD2 covers 8 bases. Unmatched junction bases numbered 4, after V lost 1 base and J lost 2 bases. The CDR3 loop spans 15 amino acids. Germline assignment: CDR1 SGHVS and CDR2 FQNEAQ.

This rearrangement joins TRBV7-2 to TRBJ2-7; no firm D call. Germline V gene data show CDR1 as SGHTA and CDR2 as FQGNSA. The CDR3 covers 11 residues. The ends were cut back, 6 bases at V and 0 bases at J, with 3 bases in the middle. CDR3 DNA sequence: TGTGCCAGCAGTAACTCCTACGAGCAGTACTTC. Its protein is CASSNSYEQYF.

The chain couples TRBV6-7 to TRBJ1-4; D may be TRBD1 (6 bases). TRBV6-7 is an open reading frame whose function is uncertain. The V end was cut by 7 bases, the J end by 0 bases, with 24 bases between. The CDR3 has 19 residues. CDR3 DNA: TGTGCCAGCACCCATAGGGGGTCCTTCACTTTCCCAACTAATGAAAAACTGTTTTTT. Residues: CASTHRGSFTFPTNEKLFF.

This clone was detected once. The rearrangement links TRBV14 to TRBJ2-2, with unresolved D. This CDR3 has 18 residues. V dropped 0 bases and J dropped 0 bases, with 14 bases sitting between them. Germline values: CDR1 SGHDN, CDR2 FVKESK. CDR3 protein: CASSQEMAQIANTGELFF. CDR3 nucleotides: TGTGCCAGCAGCCAAGAAATGGCCCAAATCGCGAACACCGGGGAGCTGTTTTTT.

To note about this clone: This sample includes further DNA sequences coding for the same CDR3. The chain has TRBV5-1 and TRBJ1-1; D is unclear. Between the trimmed V and J ends, which lost 2 bases and 6 bases, there was a span of 5 bases. Germline CDR1 SGHRS, CDR2 YFSETQ. The CDR3 length is 11 residues. The CDR3 region has the DNA TGCGCCAGCAGCTTAGGGTCTGAAGCTTTCTTT. It encodes CASSLGSEAFF.

This chain joins TRBV2 and TRBJ1-3, with 12 bases that match TRBD1. CDR1 and CDR2 (germline): SNHLY, FYNNEI. J lost 1 base, V lost 10 bases, and 5 bases had no gene match. The CDR3 is 15 amino acids. The CDR3 sequence: CATRDRGRSGNTIYF. CDR3 coding DNA: TGTGCCACCCGGGACAGGGGGCGATCTGGAAACACCATATATTTT.

The chain links TRBV5-1 to TRBJ2-2; D unresolved. The CDR3 spans 14 residues. The germline V gene encodes CDR1 SGHRS and CDR2 YFSETQ. V gave up 1 base and J gave up 7 bases, with 11 bases separating them. This chain's CDR3 is CASSLFGPDGELFF. CDR3 coding DNA: TGCGCCAGCAGCTTGTTTGGGCCGGACGGGGAGCTGTTTTTT.

A single count supports this clone. The V and J genes are TRBV5-4 and TRBJ2-1, with 9 bases aligning to TRBD2. The CDR3 has 16 amino acids. CDR1 and CDR2 from the germline V gene are SGHNT and YYREEE (reference sequence). J lost 4 bases, V lost 3 bases, and 8 bases had no gene match. The CDR3 is CASSSPPGLAYNEQFF. The CDR3 coding sequence is TGTGCCAGCAGCTCCCCGCCGGGACTAGCATACAATGAGCAGTTCTTC.

The rearrangement links TRBV5-1 to TRBJ2-3; D uncertain. The CDR3 loop spans 14 amino acids. Germline V gene lookup returns CDR1 SGHRS and CDR2 YFSETQ. Deletions cut 4 bases from V and 2 bases from J, with 11 bases between. The CDR3 coding sequence is TGCGCCAGCAGCCCGTTAAAGATCACAGATACGCAGTATTTT. Translating it yields CASSPLKITDTQYF.

The chain links TRBV6-6 to TRBJ1-1, with a weak D call TRBD1 (5 bases). In germline, CDR1 is MNHNY, CDR2 SVGAGI (reference sequence). Trimming took off 6 bases at V and 1 base at J, with 12 bases between the two ends. The CDR3 consists of 14 residues. The DNA for the CDR3 is TGTGCCAGCAGGGTATGGGGGGGGAACACTGAAGCTTTCTTT. Translated: CASRVWGGNTEAFF.

This chain links TRBV10-3 with TRBJ2-1; the D is unclear. From germline, CDR1 is ENHRY and CDR2 SYGVKD. The V and J ends lost 3 bases and 8 bases respectively, with 5 bases between them. The CDR3 is 11 amino acids. This chain's CDR3 is CAISDLYEQFF. The CDR3 DNA reads TGTGCCATCAGTGATCTCTATGAGCAGTTCTTC.

This clone occurred once. This chain links TRBV2 with TRBJ2-5; D unresolved. Germline V CDR1 and CDR2: SNHLY, FYNNEI. The CDR3 loop spans 12 amino acids. Trimming pared 8 bases from V and 3 bases from J, leaving 10 bases between. The CDR3 here is CASLRAEETQYF. The CDR3 DNA sequence: TGTGCCAGCCTGCGAGCAGAAGAGACCCAGTACTTC.

The gene calls are TRBV18 and TRBJ1-5; TRBD1 is a possible D gene (6 bases). This CDR3 is built from 13 residues. From germline, CDR1 is KGHSH and CDR2 LQKENI. V shed 5 bases and J shed 4 bases, with 9 bases lying between them. CDR3 sequence (DNA): TGTGCCAGCTCAACAGGGTTTAATCAGCCCCAGCATTTT. Encoded protein: CASSTGFNQPQHF.

The CDR3 nucleotides are TGTGCCAGTTCCCATGGACCTGAAGCTTTCTTT. It specifies CASSHGPEAFF. The chain combines TRBV19 with TRBJ1-1, with D unresolved. The germline V gene encodes CDR1 LNHDA and CDR2 SQIVND (reference sequence). The CDR3 has 11 residues. Trimming cost V 8 bases and J 6 bases, with 10 bases left between them.

The V call is TRBV10-1, the J call TRBJ2-5, with D perhaps given as TRBD1 or TRBD2 (5 bases each). The ends were cut back, 0 bases at V and 4 bases at J, with 12 bases in the middle. The germline V gene encodes CDR1 WNHNN and CDR2 SYGVQD (reference sequence). This CDR3 comprises 15 residues. The CDR3 here is CASSESRGSRETQYF. CDR3 coding DNA: TGCGCCAGCAGTGAGTCGAGGGGTAGCCGAGAGACCCAGTACTTC.

This rearrangement joins TRBV14 to TRBJ2-3; D not certain. The CDR3 has 14 residues. Germline values: CDR1 SGHDN, CDR2 FVKESK. Trimming removed 0 bases at V and 2 bases at J, with 6 bases between. The CDR3 loop reads CASSQEWITDTQYF. In nucleotides, the CDR3 is TGTGCCAGCAGCCAAGAATGGATCACAGATACGCAGTATTTT. Full variable domain (outside the CDR3, taken from reference TRBV14 and TRBJ2-3): EAGVTQFPSHSVIEKGQTVTLRCDPISGHDNLYWYRRVMGKEIKFLLHFVKESKQDESGMPNNRFLAERTGGTYSTLKVQPAELEDSGVYFCASSQEWITDTQYFGPGTRLTVL.

CDR3 sequence reads: CASSDGLNPYEQYF. CDR3 nucleotide sequence: TGTGCCAGCAGCGACGGACTGAACCCCTACGAGCAGTACTTC. This sequence joins TRBV5-6 and TRBJ2-7; maybe TRBD2 (5 bases). Trimming pared 4 bases from V and 2 bases from J, leaving 13 bases between. CDR3 length: 14 residues. Germline V gene data show CDR1 as SGHDT and CDR2 as YYEEEE.

The CDR3 loop reads CASSVEVSSGNTIYF. The CDR3 DNA is TGTGCCAGCAGCGTAGAGGTCTCCTCTGGAAACACCATATATTTT. J is TRBJ1-3 and V is TRBV9; D not certain. The CDR3 sequence is 15 residues long. Per germline, CDR1 SGDLS and CDR2 YYNGEE. Trimming cost V 0 bases and J 0 bases, with 7 bases left between them.

The CDR3 bases are TGTGCTAGTGGTTTGGTACCCGGCATCGAGACCCAGTACTTC. Its protein is CASGLVPGIETQYF. The chain employs TRBV12-5 and TRBJ2-5, with D hard to call. The CDR3 is 14 amino acids. Germline CDR1 LGHNT, CDR2 FRNRAP. V gave up 0 bases and J gave up 5 bases, with 10 bases separating them.

This chain uses TRBV7-9 with TRBJ2-1; D is unclear. V lost 6 bases to trimming and J lost 8 bases, with 11 bases between them. This CDR3 comprises 12 residues. CDR1 and CDR2 (germline): SEHNR, FQNEAQ (reference sequence). The CDR3: CASRVVVDEQFF. In DNA, the CDR3 is TGTGCCAGCAGGGTCGTGGTAGATGAGCAGTTCTTC.

This clone was detected a few times. The CDR3 loop is CASRVSEGSTGELFF. The CDR3 nucleotides read TGTGCCAGCAGAGTCTCCGAGGGGAGCACCGGGGAGCTGTTTTTT. This chain joins TRBV9 and TRBJ2-2; the D call may be TRBD1 or TRBD2 (5 bases each). Looked up from germline, CDR1 is SGDLS and CDR2 is YYNGEE. This CDR3 has 15 amino acids. Between the trimmed V and J ends, which lost 5 bases and 4 bases, there was a span of 15 bases. Complete variable domain (other parts from reference TRBV9 and TRBJ2-2): DSGVTQTPKHLITATGQRVTLRCSPRSGDLSVYWYQQSLDQGLQFLIQYYNGEERAKGNILERFSAQQFPDLHSELNLSSLELGDSALYFCASRVSEGSTGELFFGEGSRLTVL.

The gene calls are TRBV7-2 and TRBJ1-3, with D uncertain. There are 16 residues in the CDR3. Germline lookup yields CDR1 SGHTA and CDR2 FQGNSA. Trimming left V 3 bases short and J 0 bases short, with 12 bases between. This CDR3 is CASSLERLFSGNTIYF. DNA for the CDR3: TGTGCCAGCAGCTTGGAGAGACTCTTCTCTGGAAACACCATATATTTT.

The chain uses TRBV5-1 and TRBJ2-7; 8 bases match TRBD1. The CDR3 covers 15 residues. J gave up 7 bases and V 4 bases, and 13 bases lay outside the gene matches. Germline V gives CDR1 SGHRS, CDR2 YFSETQ. CDR3 protein: CASSPRWGQAGEQYF. The CDR3 region has the DNA TGCGCCAGCAGCCCCCGCTGGGGACAGGCGGGTGAGCAGTACTTC. The variable domain in full, with the rest retrieved from reference TRBV5-1 and TRBJ2-7, is KAGVTQTPRYLIKTRGQQVTLSCSPISGHRSVSWYQQTPGQGLQFLFEYFSETQRNKGNFPGRFSGRQFSNSRSEMNVSTLELGDSALYLCASSPRWGQAGEQYFGPGTRLTVT.

V usage is TRBV9 and J usage is TRBJ1-1; D may be TRBD1 (6 bases). This CDR3 spans 17 amino acids. Germline V gene sequence: CDR1 SGDLS, CDR2 YYNGEE. V lost 3 bases and J lost 5, with 23 bases in between. The CDR3 is CASSALGGGRSRTEAFF. As DNA, the CDR3 is TGTGCCAGCAGCGCCTTGGGCGGGGGGCGATCGAGGACTGAAGCTTTCTTT.

The chain recombines TRBV23-1 with TRBJ2-1; the D gene is possibly TRBD2 (5 bases). TRBV23-1 is recorded as an ORF, its role being uncertain. Deletions cut 1 base from V and 0 bases from J, with 10 bases between. CDR3 length: 16 residues. Here the CDR3 reads CASSQCRGSSYNEQFF. CDR3 coding DNA: TGCGCCAGCAGTCAATGCCGGGGAAGCTCCTACAATGAGCAGTTCTTC.

The chain recombines TRBV2 with TRBJ2-7; D not certain. CDR3 length: 14 residues. The V gene's germline CDR1 is SNHLY and CDR2 FYNNEI. The germline V and J ends were trimmed by 3 bases and 0 bases, with 9 bases remaining between them. The CDR3 coding sequence is TGTGCCAGCAGTGATCATGGGCGCTCCTACGAGCAGTACTTC. It specifies CASSDHGRSYEQYF.